The 29 T cell receptor beta chains presented below share a single source sample, sequenced in a study of human thymus T cells. Thymic samples were excised during corrective heart operations. Only in-frame clones appear in the TCRdb table, and some are missing; sequencing was by immunoSEQ multiplex PCR. In the table there are 120,000 or so clones, about 95% of which are singletons. Source material: thymus tissue. The receptors shown here come from a boy younger than two with a congenital heart defect but otherwise immunologically healthy.

The chain is built from TRBV19 and TRBJ2-1; 9 bases match TRBD2. The junction had 13 bases not matched to a gene; V was cut back by 7 bases and J by 0 bases. Germline V gene lookup returns CDR1 LNHDA and CDR2 SQIVND (reference sequence). The CDR3 has 18 residues. CDR3 sequence (DNA): TGTGCCAGTATTAAGAATAGCGGGGGCTTAAGCTCCTACAATGAGCAGTTCTTC. Protein sequence: CASIKNSGGLSSYNEQFF.

The chain carries TRBV4-1 and TRBJ2-3; 10 bases agree with TRBD2. V lost 3 bases, J lost 3 bases, and 15 bases stayed unmatched. Per germline, CDR1 MGHRA and CDR2 YSYEKL. The CDR3 is 19 amino acids. The CDR3 sequence is CASSHMALASSGGTDTQYF. The CDR3 coding sequence is TGCGCCAGCAGCCACATGGCCCTGGCGAGTAGCGGGGGGACAGATACGCAGTATTTT.

This clone appeared a few times. V is TRBV15 and J is TRBJ1-1; no clear D. The CDR3 sequence is 13 residues long. Germline lookup yields CDR1 LNHNV and CDR2 YYDKDF (reference sequence). With 6 bases removed from V and 5 bases from J, the gap between germline ends came to 13 bases. CDR3 in amino acids: CATRISWETEAFF. CDR3 in DNA: TGTGCCACCAGAATTAGCTGGGAGACTGAAGCTTTCTTT.

This clone was observed a single time. The chain is built from TRBV11-2 and TRBJ2-7; TRBD1 is a possible D gene (5 bases). The CDR3 spans 13 residues. The V gene lost 5 bases and the J gene lost 5 bases, with 13 bases spanning the gap. Germline CDR1 and CDR2: SGHAT and FQNNGV. CDR3 sequence reads: CASSLAGQDEQYF. CDR3 sequence (DNA): TGTGCCAGCAGCCTGGCAGGGCAGGACGAGCAGTACTTC.

The chain combines TRBV15 with TRBJ2-7; no definite D call. Germline V gene sequence: CDR1 LNHNV, CDR2 YYDKDF (reference sequence). Trimming took 4 bases from V and 0 from J, leaving 7 bases between them. The CDR3 runs to 13 residues. The CDR3 loop is CATSTWGSYEQYF. The CDR3 DNA reads TGTGCCACCAGCACCTGGGGCTCCTACGAGCAGTACTTC. The full variable domain, in which reference TRBV15 and TRBJ2-7 provide the parts outside the CDR3, is DAMVIQNPRYQVTQFGKPVTLSCSQTLNHNVMYWYQQKSSQAPKLLFHYYDKDFNNEADTPDNFQSRRPNTSFCFLDIRSPGLGDTAMYLCATSTWGSYEQYFGPGTRLTVT.

This chain uses TRBV4-3 with TRBJ2-7; D might be TRBD1 (5 bases). CDR1 and CDR2 (germline): LGHNA, YSLEER. V was trimmed by 0 bases and J by 0 bases, leaving 9 bases between them. CDR3 length: 15 amino acids. This CDR3 reads CASSQETEFSYEQYF. CDR3 nucleotide sequence: TGCGCCAGCAGCCAAGAGACAGAATTCTCCTACGAGCAGTACTTC.

The CDR3 sequence: CASSLRGANVLTF. CDR3 coding DNA: TGTGCCAGCAGTTTAAGAGGGGCCAACGTCCTGACTTTC. V and J are TRBV28 and TRBJ2-6, with unresolved D. Germline CDR1 and CDR2: MDHEN and SYDVKM. V was pared by 2 bases and J by 4 bases, with 3 bases between. The CDR3 extends over 13 amino acids. The complete variable domain, with remaining parts taken from reference TRBV28 and TRBJ2-6, reads DVKVTQSSRYLVKRTGEKVFLECVQDMDHENMFWYRQDPGLGLRLIYFSYDVKMKEKGDIPEGYSVSREKKERFSLILESASTNQTSMYLCASSLRGANVLTFGAGSRLTVL.

This clone appeared once. The rearrangement uses TRBV10-1 and TRBJ2-6; D may be TRBD1 or TRBD2 (5 bases each). CDR3 length: 16 residues. Germline CDR1 reads WNHNN; CDR2 reads SYGVQD (reference sequence). The V end was cut by 2 bases, the J end by 4 bases, with 12 bases between. The CDR3 region is CASSELRDPGANVLTF. As DNA, the CDR3 is TGCGCCAGCAGTGAGCTTCGGGACCCGGGGGCCAACGTCCTGACTTTC.

The DNA for the CDR3 is TGCGCCAGCAGCTCCGGAGATGCCTCCTATAATTCACCCCTCCACTTT. Protein product: CASSSGDASYNSPLHF. The chain is built from TRBV5-1 and TRBJ1-6; D is ambiguous. Germline V lookup: CDR1 SGHRS, CDR2 YFSETQ. There are 16 residues in the CDR3. V was pared by 3 bases and J by 0 bases, with 10 bases between.

CDR3 nucleotide sequence: TGTGCCAGCAGCCCCCAGACTAGCGGCCATGAGCAGTTCTTC. As protein: CASSPQTSGHEQFF. The chain uses TRBV5-4 and TRBJ2-1, with 9 bases fitting TRBD2. Per germline, CDR1 SGHNT and CDR2 YYREEE (reference sequence). Trimming at V came to 4 bases and at J to 8 bases, leaving 7 bases not matched to a gene. This CDR3 spans 14 amino acids.

V usage is TRBV2 and J usage is TRBJ2-3, with D perhaps given as TRBD1 or TRBD2 (5 bases each). Per the germline V gene, CDR1 is SNHLY and CDR2 is FYNNEI. Deletions cut 6 bases from V and 0 bases from J, with 10 bases between. This CDR3 is built from 14 residues. As DNA, the CDR3 is TGTGCCAGCAGCGAGGGGATTAGCACAGATACGCAGTATTTT. Protein sequence: CASSEGISTDTQYF.

This chain uses TRBV4-1 with TRBJ2-3; no definite D call. Germline values: CDR1 MGHRA, CDR2 YSYEKL. Trimming took 0 bases from V and 0 from J, leaving 7 bases between them. This CDR3 has 15 amino acids. CDR3 protein: CASSQEGFSTDTQYF. The CDR3 coding sequence is TGCGCCAGCAGCCAAGAAGGGTTTAGCACAGATACGCAGTATTTT.

The chain uses TRBV28 and TRBJ1-4, with D perhaps TRBD1 (5 bases). The CDR3 is made up of 15 amino acids. Germline V gene lookup returns CDR1 MDHEN and CDR2 SYDVKM. Trimming took 6 bases from V and 0 from J, leaving 11 bases between them. The CDR3 nucleotides are TGTGCCAGCAGGGCGGGGCCCGCAACTAATGAAAAACTGTTTTTT. As protein: CASRAGPATNEKLFF.

The sample holds one count of this clone. The chain combines TRBV7-8 with TRBJ2-7, with D possibly matching TRBD2 (6 bases). Looked up from germline, CDR1 is SGHVS and CDR2 is FQNEAQ. V lost 2 bases and J 1 base, leaving 15 bases between the germline ends. This CDR3 spans 16 amino acids. The CDR3, as DNA: TGTGCCAGCAGCTTAATCAGGGACTGGGGTTCCTACGAGCAGTACTTC. Residues: CASSLIRDWGSYEQYF.

The genes are TRBV5-6 and TRBJ1-1, with D possibly matching TRBD1 (5 bases). V dropped 0 bases and J dropped 1 base, with 13 bases sitting between them. The CDR3 totals 16 residues. The germline V gene encodes CDR1 SGHDT and CDR2 YYEEEE. The CDR3 spells CASSLVRDHGNTEAFF. The CDR3 nucleotides read TGTGCCAGCAGCTTGGTCCGGGACCATGGGAACACTGAAGCTTTCTTT.

The J gene is TRBJ1-1, the V gene TRBV19, with TRBD1 identical over 9 bases. Germline CDR1 is LNHDA and CDR2 is SQIVND (reference sequence). CDR3 length: 15 amino acids. J lost 5 bases, V lost 5 bases, and 9 bases had no gene match. This chain's CDR3 is CASSLLTGGRTEAFF. The CDR3 DNA reads TGTGCCAGTAGTCTGCTTACAGGGGGCAGGACTGAAGCTTTCTTT.

The rearrangement uses TRBV20-1 and TRBJ2-5; TRBD1 matches 7 bases. Per the germline V gene, CDR1 is DFQATT and CDR2 is SNEGSKA (reference sequence). The CDR3 runs to 11 residues. The CDR3 nucleotides read TGCAGCGCACAGGGGAGAGAGACCCAGTACTTC. It codes for CSAQGRETQYF.

The chain employs TRBV10-3 and TRBJ1-2, with TRBD1 matching over 7 bases. Per the germline V gene, CDR1 is ENHRY and CDR2 is SYGVKD. Germline trimming cut 6 bases from V and 4 bases from J; bases unmatched to any gene: 8. The CDR3 contains 14 residues. The CDR3 DNA follows: TGTGCCATCAGCTCCGGGACAGACCCCTATGGCTACACCTTC. Its protein product is CAISSGTDPYGYTF.

The chain employs TRBV19 and TRBJ1-4, with 8 bases identical to TRBD1. This CDR3 has 15 residues. V lost 5 bases and J lost 4; bases outside the gene matches: 6. Looked up from germline, CDR1 is LNHDA and CDR2 is SQIVND (reference sequence). In DNA form, the CDR3 reads TGTGCCAGTAGTGTCGGACAGGGCTTTAATGAAAAACTGTTTTTT. Protein sequence: CASSVGQGFNEKLFF. Combining the CDR3 with reference TRBV19 and TRBJ1-4 gives the whole variable domain DGGITQSPKYLFRKEGQNVTLSCEQNLNHDAMYWYRQDPGQGLRLIYYSQIVNDFQKGDIAEGYSVSREKKESFPLTVTSAQKNPTAFYLCASSVGQGFNEKLFFGSGTQLSVL.

The chain links TRBV27 to TRBJ2-3; 13 nucleotides agree with TRBD2. V lost 2 bases, J lost 5 bases, and 7 bases stayed unmatched. The CDR3 spans 17 residues. CDR1 is MNHEY, CDR2 SMNVEV, per germline (reference sequence). The CDR3 protein is CASSLATSGGPIDTQYF. CDR3 in DNA: TGTGCCAGCAGTTTAGCGACTAGCGGGGGGCCTATAGATACGCAGTATTTT.

The V and J genes are TRBV12-5 and TRBJ2-7; no reliable D call. Germline CDR1 and CDR2: LGHNT and FRNRAP. V shed 2 bases and J shed 2 bases, with 16 bases lying between them. This CDR3 comprises 16 residues. The CDR3 DNA reads TGTGCTAGTGGTTTGCCCCCCCAAAGGCAGACCTACGAGCAGTACTTC. Translation: CASGLPPQRQTYEQYF. The full variable domain, rest sourced from reference TRBV12-5 and TRBJ2-7, is DARVTQTPRHKVTEMGQEVTMRCQPILGHNTVFWYRQTMMQGLELLAYFRNRAPLDDSGMPKDRFSAEMPDATLATLKIQPSEPRDSAVYFCASGLPPQRQTYEQYFGPGTRLTVT.

The V call is TRBV20-1, the J call TRBJ2-7; D is unresolved. Germline CDR1 reads DFQATT; CDR2 reads SNEGSKA (reference sequence). Trimming took off 6 bases at V and 9 bases at J, with 15 bases between the two ends. This CDR3 is 11 amino acids long. The DNA for the CDR3 is TGCAGTGCCTGGTCTCTTACGAGGCAGTACTTC. This encodes CSAWSLTRQYF.

The chain carries TRBV6-5 and TRBJ2-7; D perhaps matches TRBD2 (6 bases). There are 14 residues in the CDR3. CDR1 is MNHEY and CDR2 is SVGAGI in the germline V gene. The V end lost 3 bases, the J end lost 0 bases, and 9 bases lay between the germline ends. The CDR3 sequence: CASSYHGSSYEQYF. The CDR3 region has the DNA TGTGCCAGCAGTTATCACGGGAGCTCCTACGAGCAGTACTTC.

The chain has TRBV7-2 and TRBJ2-1; D unclear. The CDR3 is 16 amino acids. V was trimmed by 0 bases and J by 3 bases, leaving 12 bases between them. Germline CDR1 and CDR2: SGHTA and FQGNSA. This CDR3 is CASSLALLGLYNEQFF. In nucleotides, the CDR3 is TGTGCCAGCAGCTTAGCGCTGCTCGGGCTCTACAATGAGCAGTTCTTC.

The J gene is TRBJ2-2, the V gene TRBV2; TRBD2 aligns across 8 bases. Germline lookup yields CDR1 SNHLY and CDR2 FYNNEI. The V gene end was trimmed by 5 bases and the J gene end by 10 bases; junction bases not matched to a gene: 12. This CDR3 comprises 15 residues. The CDR3 nucleotides are TGTGCCAGCAGTTGGTCGGGGGGGGACATCCCGGAGCTGTTTTTT. As protein: CASSWSGGDIPELFF. The complete variable domain, with remaining parts taken from reference TRBV2 and TRBJ2-2, reads EPEVTQTPSHQVTQMGQEVILRCVPISNHLYFYWYRQILGQKVEFLVSFYNNEISEKSEIFDDQFSVERPDGSNFTLKIRSTKLEDSAMYFCASSWSGGDIPELFFGEGSRLTVL.

The genes are TRBV30 and TRBJ1-1; a weak D match, TRBD1 (6 bases). Germline lookup yields CDR1 GTSNPN and CDR2 SVGIG (reference sequence). Trimming pared 0 bases from V and 1 base from J, leaving 15 bases between. The CDR3 length is 16 residues. In DNA, the CDR3 is TGTGCCTGGAGTGTAAGAGGGGGGATAAGGAACACTGAAGCTTTCTTT. This codes for CAWSVRGGIRNTEAFF.

The chain couples TRBV6-1 to TRBJ1-2; no reliable D call. The CDR3 runs to 11 residues. The germline V gene has CDR1 MNHNS and CDR2 SASEGT. Trimming took off 6 bases at V and 5 bases at J, with 7 bases between the two ends. This CDR3 reads CASRPKYGYTF. The CDR3 DNA follows: TGTGCCAGCAGGCCAAAGTATGGCTACACCTTC.

The V call is TRBV4-3, the J call TRBJ1-4; D not resolved. The germline gives CDR1 LGHNA, CDR2 YSLEER. Trimming stripped 1 base from V and 7 bases from J, with 4 bases between. This CDR3 is built from 12 residues. CDR3 amino acids: CASSQGGEKLFF. For the CDR3, the DNA is TGCGCCAGCAGCCAAGGTGGTGAAAAACTGTTTTTT.

V and J are TRBV10-3 and TRBJ2-3; D is uncertain. The CDR3 runs to 13 residues. The germline V gene has CDR1 ENHRY and CDR2 SYGVKD. Deletions cut 4 bases from V and 0 bases from J, with 5 bases between. CDR3 bases: TGTGCCATCAGTGGGGTGAGCACAGATACGCAGTATTTT. Amino acids: CAISGVSTDTQYF.